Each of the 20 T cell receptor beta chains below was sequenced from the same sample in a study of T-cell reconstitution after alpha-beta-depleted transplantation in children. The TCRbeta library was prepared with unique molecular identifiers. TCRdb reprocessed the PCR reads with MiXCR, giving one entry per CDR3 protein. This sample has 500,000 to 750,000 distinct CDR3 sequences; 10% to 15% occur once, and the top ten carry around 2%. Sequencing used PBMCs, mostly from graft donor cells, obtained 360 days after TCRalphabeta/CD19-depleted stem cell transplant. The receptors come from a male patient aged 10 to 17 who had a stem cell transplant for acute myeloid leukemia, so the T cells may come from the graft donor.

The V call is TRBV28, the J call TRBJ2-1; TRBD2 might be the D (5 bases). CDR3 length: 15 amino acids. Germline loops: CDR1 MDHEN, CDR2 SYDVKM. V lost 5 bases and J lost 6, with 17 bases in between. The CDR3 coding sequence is TGTGCCAGCAGTCCGCATTTAGAGGGTAGCAATGAGCAGTTCTTC. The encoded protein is CASSPHLEGSNEQFF. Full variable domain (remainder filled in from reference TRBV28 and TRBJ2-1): DVKVTQSSRYLVKRTGEKVFLECVQDMDHENMFWYRQDPGLGLRLIYFSYDVKMKEKGDIPEGYSVSREKKERFSLILESASTNQTSMYLCASSPHLEGSNEQFFGPGTRLTVL.

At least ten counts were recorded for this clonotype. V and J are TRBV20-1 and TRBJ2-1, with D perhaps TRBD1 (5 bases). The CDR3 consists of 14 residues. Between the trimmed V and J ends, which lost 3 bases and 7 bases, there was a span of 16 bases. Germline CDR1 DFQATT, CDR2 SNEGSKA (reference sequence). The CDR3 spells CSASRAGKRNEQFF. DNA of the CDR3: TGCAGTGCTAGTAGGGCAGGGAAGAGGAATGAGCAGTTCTTC.

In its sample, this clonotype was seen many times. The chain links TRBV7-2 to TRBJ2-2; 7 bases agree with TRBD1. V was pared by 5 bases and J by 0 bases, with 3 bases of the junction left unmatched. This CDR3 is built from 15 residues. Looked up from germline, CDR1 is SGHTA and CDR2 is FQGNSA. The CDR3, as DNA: TGTGCCAGCAGCCCGGGGACAGCGAACACCGGGGAGCTGTTTTTT. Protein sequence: CASSPGTANTGELFF.

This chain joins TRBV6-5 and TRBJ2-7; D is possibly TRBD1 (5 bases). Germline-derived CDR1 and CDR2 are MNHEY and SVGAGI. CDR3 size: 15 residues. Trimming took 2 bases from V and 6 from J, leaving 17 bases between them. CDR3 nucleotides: TGTGCCAGCAGTTACATTCCGGCCAGGGTGAGCGAGCAGTACTTC. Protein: CASSYIPARVSEQYF.

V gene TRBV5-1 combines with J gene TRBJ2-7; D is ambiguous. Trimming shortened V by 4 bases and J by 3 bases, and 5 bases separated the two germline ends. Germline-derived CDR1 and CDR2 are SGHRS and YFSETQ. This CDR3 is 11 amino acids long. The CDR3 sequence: CASSVNYEQYF. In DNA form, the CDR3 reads TGCGCCAGCAGCGTGAACTACGAGCAGTACTTC.

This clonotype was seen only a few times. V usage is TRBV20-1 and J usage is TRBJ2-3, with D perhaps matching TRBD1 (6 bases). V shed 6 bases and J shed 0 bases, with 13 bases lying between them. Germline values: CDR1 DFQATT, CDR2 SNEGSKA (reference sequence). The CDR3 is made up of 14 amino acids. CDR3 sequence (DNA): TGCAGTGCGAAGGGGGACATAAGCACAGATACGCAGTATTTT. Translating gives CSAKGDISTDTQYF.

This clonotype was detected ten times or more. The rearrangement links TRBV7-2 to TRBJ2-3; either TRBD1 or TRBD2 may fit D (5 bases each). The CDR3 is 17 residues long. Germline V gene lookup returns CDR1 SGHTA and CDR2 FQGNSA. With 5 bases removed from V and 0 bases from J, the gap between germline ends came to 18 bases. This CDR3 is CASSPARGPISTDTQYF. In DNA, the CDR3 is TGTGCCAGCAGCCCGGCGAGGGGACCGATCAGCACAGATACGCAGTATTTT.

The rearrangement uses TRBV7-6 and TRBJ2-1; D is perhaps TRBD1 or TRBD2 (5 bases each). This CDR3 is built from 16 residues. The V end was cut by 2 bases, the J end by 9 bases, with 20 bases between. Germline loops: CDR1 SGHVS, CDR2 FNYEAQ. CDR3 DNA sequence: TGTGCCAGCAGCTTACGGGGCGGCCTTAAGGGAAGTGAGCAGTTCTTC. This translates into CASSLRGGLKGSEQFF.

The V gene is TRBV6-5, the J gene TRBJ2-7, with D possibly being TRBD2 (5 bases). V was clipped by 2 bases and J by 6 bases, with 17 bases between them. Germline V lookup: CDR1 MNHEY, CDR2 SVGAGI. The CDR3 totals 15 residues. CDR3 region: CASSYGLPSGGEQYF. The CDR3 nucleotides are TGTGCCAGCAGTTACGGACTCCCAAGCGGTGGCGAGCAGTACTTC.

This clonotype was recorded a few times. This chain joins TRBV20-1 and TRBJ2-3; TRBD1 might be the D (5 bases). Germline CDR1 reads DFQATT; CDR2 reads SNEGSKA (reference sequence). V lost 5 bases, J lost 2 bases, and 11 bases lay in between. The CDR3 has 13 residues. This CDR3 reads CSAGADPTDTQYF. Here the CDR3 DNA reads TGCAGTGCTGGGGCCGACCCCACAGATACGCAGTATTTT.

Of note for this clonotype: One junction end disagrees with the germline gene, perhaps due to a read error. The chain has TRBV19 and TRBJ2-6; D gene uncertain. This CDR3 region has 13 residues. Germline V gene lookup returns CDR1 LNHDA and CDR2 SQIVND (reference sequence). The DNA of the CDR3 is TGTGCCTGTAGTATAACTGGGGCCAACGTCCTGACTTTC. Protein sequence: CACSITGANVLTF.

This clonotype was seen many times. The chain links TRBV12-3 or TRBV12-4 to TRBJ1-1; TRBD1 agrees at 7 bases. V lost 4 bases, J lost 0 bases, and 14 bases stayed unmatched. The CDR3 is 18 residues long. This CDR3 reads CASSSQPGDSYMNTEAFF. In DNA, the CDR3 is TGTGCCAGCAGTTCCCAGCCTGGGGACAGCTACATGAACACTGAAGCTTTCTTT.

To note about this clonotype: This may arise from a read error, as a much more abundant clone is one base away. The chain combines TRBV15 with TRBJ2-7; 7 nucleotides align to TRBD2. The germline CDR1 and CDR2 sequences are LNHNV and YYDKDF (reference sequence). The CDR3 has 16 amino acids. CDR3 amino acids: CATSSEIGGIPYEQCF. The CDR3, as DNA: TGTGCCACCAGCAGCGAAATCGGGGGGATCCCTTACGAGCAGTGCTTC.

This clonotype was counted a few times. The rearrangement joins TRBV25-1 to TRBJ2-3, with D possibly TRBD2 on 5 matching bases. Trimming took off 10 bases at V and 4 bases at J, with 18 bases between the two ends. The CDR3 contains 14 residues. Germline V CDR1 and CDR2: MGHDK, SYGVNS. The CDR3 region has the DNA TGTGCCACCCGAGGAGGCCCCCAGCCAGATACGCAGTATTTT. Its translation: CATRGGPQPDTQYF.

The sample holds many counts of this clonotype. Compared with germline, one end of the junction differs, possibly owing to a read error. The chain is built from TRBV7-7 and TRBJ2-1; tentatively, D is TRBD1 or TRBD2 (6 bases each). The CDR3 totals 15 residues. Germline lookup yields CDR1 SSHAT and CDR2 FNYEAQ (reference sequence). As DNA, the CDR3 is TGTGCTAGCAGTCTCAGGGGAGGACCCACATATGAGCAGTTCTTC. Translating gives CASSLRGGPTYEQFF.

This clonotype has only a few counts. This chain's CDR3 is CASSVGGQGALEQYF. In DNA form, the CDR3 reads TGTGCCAGCAGCGTAGGGGGACAGGGGGCGCTCGAGCAGTACTTC. The V and J genes are TRBV9 and TRBJ2-7, with 12 bases that match TRBD1. Germline assignment: CDR1 SGDLS and CDR2 YYNGEE. This CDR3 is built from 15 residues. V shed 0 bases and J 6 bases; nucleotides not matched to a gene: 4.

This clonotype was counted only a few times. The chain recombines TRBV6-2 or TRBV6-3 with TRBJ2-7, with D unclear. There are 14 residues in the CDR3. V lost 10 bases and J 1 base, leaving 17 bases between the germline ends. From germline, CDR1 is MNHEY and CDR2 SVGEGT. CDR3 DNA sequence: TGTGCCATCTTAGACCGGGCTCCGTCCTACGAGCAGTACTTC. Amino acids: CAILDRAPSYEQYF.

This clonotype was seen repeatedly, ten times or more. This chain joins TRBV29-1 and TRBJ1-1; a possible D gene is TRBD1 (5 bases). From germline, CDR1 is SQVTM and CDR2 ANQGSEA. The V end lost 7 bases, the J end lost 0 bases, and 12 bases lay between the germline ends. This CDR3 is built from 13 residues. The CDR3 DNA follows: TGCAGCGGAGAAGGGGCCATGAACACTGAAGCTTTCTTT. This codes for CSGEGAMNTEAFF.

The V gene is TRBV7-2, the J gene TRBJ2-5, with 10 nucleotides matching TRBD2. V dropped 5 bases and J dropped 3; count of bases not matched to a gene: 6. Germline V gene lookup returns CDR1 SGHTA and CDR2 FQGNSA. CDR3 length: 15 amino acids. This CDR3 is CASSPGTSVEETQYF. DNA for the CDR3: TGTGCCAGCAGCCCCGGGACTAGCGTTGAAGAGACCCAGTACTTC.

The CDR3 loop reads CSAPPPVAFDEQYF. CDR3 DNA: TGCAGCGCCCCACCCCCGGTTGCCTTTGACGAGCAGTACTTC. The V and J genes are TRBV20-1 and TRBJ2-7; D is unresolved. CDR3 length: 14 residues. CDR1 is DFQATT, CDR2 SNEGSKA, per germline (reference sequence).